The TCR beta chain under discussion was sequenced for a study of T cells in localized non-small cell lung cancer. General observations from the study: Adjacent lung exhibited a median of about 50 among the 100 most abundant tumor clones.

The table came from immunoSEQ multiplex PCR; TCRdb's copy has only in-frame clones and leaves some out. Of around 25,000 clones in the sample, approximately 83% are singletons; the top ten hold 5% to 6.5%. CDR1 and CDR2 (germline): MNHNY, SVGAGI (reference sequence). There are 13 residues in the CDR3. Trimming took 2 bases from V and 6 from J, leaving 11 bases between them. As to this clone: What it binds is not known.

This receptor was obtained from a male donor at least 60 years old with stage II squamous cell lung carcinoma. The chain recombines TRBV6-6 with TRBJ2-7, with D possibly matching TRBD2 (6 bases). The sample was peripheral blood, taken before any cancer treatment. The CDR3 coding sequence is TGTGCCAGCAGTTACCAACTAGCCGGCGAGCAGTACTTC. It translates to CASSYQLAGEQYF.